This T cell receptor beta chain was observed in a study of early T cells in non-severe SARS-CoV-2 infection. Trimming removed 0 bases at V and 5 bases at J, with 1 base between. This CDR3 comprises 11 residues. The study's findings and limits: VDJdb-based annotation leaned toward anti-spike CD8 responses and missed private and CD4 specificities.

This clonotype showed up many times. Its antigen is not identified. Researchers tagged individual cDNA molecules with unique molecular identifiers. TCRdb ran MiXCR on the 5' RACE reads and lists one entry per CDR3 protein. The sample has around 52,000 distinct CDR3 sequences, roughly 6.2% seen once; the top ten hold around 3.9%. Source material: whole blood. This TCR was recovered from an adult who was a healthcare worker with PCR-confirmed SARS-CoV-2 infection or an uninfected control (not recorded which). This rearrangement joins TRBV12-3 or TRBV12-4 to TRBJ2-5; no clear D. The CDR3 coding sequence is TGTGCCAGCAGTTTAGCCGAGACCCAGTACTTC. Protein: CASSLAETQYF.